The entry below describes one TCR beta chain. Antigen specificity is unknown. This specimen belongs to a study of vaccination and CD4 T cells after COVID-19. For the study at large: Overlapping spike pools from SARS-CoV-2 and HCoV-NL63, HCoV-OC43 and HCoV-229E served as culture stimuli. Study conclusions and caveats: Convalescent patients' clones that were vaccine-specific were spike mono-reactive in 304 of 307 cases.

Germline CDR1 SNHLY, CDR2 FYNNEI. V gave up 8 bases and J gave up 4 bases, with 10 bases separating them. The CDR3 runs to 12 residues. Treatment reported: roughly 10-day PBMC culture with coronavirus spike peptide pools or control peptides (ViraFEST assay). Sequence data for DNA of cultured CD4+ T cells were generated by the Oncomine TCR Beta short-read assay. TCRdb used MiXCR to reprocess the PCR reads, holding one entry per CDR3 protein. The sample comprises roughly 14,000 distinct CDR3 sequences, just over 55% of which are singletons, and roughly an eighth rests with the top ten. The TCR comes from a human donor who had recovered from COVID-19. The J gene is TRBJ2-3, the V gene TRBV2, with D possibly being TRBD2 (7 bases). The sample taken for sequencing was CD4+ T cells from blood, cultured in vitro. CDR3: CASGGGADTQYF. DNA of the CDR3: TGTGCCAGCGGGGGGGGCGCAGATACGCAGTATTTT.